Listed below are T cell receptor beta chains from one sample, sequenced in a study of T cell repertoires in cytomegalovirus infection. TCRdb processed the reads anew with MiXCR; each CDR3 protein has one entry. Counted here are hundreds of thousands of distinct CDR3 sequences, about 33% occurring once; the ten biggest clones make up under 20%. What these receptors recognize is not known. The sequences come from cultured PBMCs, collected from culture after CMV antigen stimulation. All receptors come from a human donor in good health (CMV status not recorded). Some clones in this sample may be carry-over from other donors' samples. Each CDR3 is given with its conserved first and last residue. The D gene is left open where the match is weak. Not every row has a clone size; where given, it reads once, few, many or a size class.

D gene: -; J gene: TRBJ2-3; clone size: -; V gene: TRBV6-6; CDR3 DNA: TGTGCCAGCTTACCGGGGAACACAGATACGCAGTATTTT; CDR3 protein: CASLPGNTDTQYF
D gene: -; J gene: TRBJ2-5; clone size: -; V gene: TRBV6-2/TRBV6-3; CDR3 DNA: TGTGCCAGCAGTTGGGCAACCCCCGGGGAGACCCAGTACTTC; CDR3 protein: CASSWATPGETQYF
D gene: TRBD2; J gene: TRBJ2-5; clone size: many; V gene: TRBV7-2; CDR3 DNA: TGTGCCAGCAGCATGGGACTAGCGGGAGAATGGGAGACCCAGTACTTC; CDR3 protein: CASSMGLAGEWETQYF
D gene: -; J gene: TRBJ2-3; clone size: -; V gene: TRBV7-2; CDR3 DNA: TGTGCCAGCAGCTTAGAGAGTTTTTCGGATACGCAGTATTTT; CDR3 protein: CASSLESFSDTQYF
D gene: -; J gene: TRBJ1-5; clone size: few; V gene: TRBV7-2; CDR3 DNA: TGTGCCAGCAGTCGGGGAAGTAATCAGCCCCAGCATTTT; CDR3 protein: CASSRGSNQPQHF
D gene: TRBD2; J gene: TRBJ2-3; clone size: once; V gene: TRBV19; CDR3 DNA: TGTGCCAGTAGTATAGAAAGACTAGCGGGAGGAATGATAAGCACAGATACGCAGTATTTT; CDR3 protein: CASSIERLAGGMISTDTQYF
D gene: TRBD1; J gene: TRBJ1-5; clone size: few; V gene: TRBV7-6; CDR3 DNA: TGTGCCAGCAGCTTTTACAGGGGATTCAATCAGCCCCAGCATTTT; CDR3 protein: CASSFYRGFNQPQHF
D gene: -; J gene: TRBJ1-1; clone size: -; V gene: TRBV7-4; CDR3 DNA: TGTGCCAGCAGCTTATCTTCCCCTACAGCCACTGAAGCTTTCTTT; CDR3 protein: CASSLSSPTATEAFF
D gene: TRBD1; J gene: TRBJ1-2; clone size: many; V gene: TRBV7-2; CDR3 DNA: TGTGCCAGCAGCGAGACAGGGTTTGATGGCTACACCTTC; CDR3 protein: CASSETGFDGYTF
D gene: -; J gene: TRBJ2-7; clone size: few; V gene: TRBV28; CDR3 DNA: TGTGCCAGCAGTCCCTCGACTGGGGGGAATTACGAGCAGTACTTC; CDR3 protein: CASSPSTGGNYEQYF
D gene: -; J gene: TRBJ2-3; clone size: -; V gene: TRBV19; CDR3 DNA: TGTGCCAGTAGTATTTACCATGGGTCTGGCCGGGGTAGCACAGATACGCAGTATTTT; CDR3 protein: CASSIYHGSGRGSTDTQYF
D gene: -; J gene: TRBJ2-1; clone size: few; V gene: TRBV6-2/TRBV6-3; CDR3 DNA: TGTGCCAGCAGTGTCGTCGGTAGCTCCTACAATGAGCAGTTCTTC; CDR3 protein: CASSVVGSSYNEQFF
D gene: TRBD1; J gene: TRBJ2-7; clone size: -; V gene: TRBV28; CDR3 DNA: TGTGCCAGCAGTCATACAGGGGGATACGAGCAGTACTTC; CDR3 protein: CASSHTGGYEQYF
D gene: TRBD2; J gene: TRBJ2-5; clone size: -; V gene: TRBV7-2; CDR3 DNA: TGTGCCAGCAGCTTAGATCGCGGGAGTAGAGAGACCCAGTACTTC; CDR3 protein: CASSLDRGSRETQYF
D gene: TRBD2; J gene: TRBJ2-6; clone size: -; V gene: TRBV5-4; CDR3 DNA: TGTGCCAGCAGCTTGGGCCTAGCGGGTTTCGCTAGAAGCTCTGGGGCCAACGTCCTGACTTTC; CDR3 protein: CASSLGLAGFARSSGANVLTF
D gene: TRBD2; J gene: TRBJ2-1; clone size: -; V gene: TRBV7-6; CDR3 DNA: TGTGCCAGCAGGCCCGTTTGGAGTAGCGGGAGCAATGAGCAGTTCTTC; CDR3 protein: CASRPVWSSGSNEQFF
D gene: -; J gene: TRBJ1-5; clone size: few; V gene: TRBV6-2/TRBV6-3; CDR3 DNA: TGTGCCAGCAGAACCGACGGGCCATCGCCCCAGCATTTT; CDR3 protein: CASRTDGPSPQHF
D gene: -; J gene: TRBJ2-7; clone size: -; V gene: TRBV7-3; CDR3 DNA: TGTGCCAGCAGCTGGGGGTACGAGCAGTACTTC; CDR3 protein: CASSWGYEQYF
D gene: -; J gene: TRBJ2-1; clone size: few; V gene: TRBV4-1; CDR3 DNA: TGCGCCAGCAGCCTAACCTCAGAATTGTGGGGCCGGTACAATGAGCAGTTCTTC; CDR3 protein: CASSLTSELWGRYNEQFF
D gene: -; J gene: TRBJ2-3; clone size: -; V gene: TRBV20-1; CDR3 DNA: TGCAGTGCTAGAGATCACCAAACTAGCCGTACTAAGGATACGCAGTATTTT; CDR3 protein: CSARDHQTSRTKDTQYF
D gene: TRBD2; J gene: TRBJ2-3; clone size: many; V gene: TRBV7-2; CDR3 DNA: TGTGCCAGCAGCTTATTGGCGGGAGGTGGCACAGATACGCAGTATTTT; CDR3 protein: CASSLLAGGGTDTQYF
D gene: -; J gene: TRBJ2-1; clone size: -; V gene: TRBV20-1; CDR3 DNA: TGCAGTGCTAGACCGCTAAATGAGGGATCCGAGCAGTTCTTC; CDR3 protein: CSARPLNEGSEQFF